The rows below give T cell receptor beta chains drawn from one sample of a study of Tregs in tolerant kidney transplant recipients. The data were produced by immunoSEQ multiplex PCR, yet TCRdb's version contains in-frame clones alone and is incomplete. Of around 52,000 clones in the sample, over 70% were seen once. The sample consisted of CD4+ T cells from blood. These receptor sequences come from a human donor in good health. Both conserved end residues are part of each CDR3. D genes are given only for firm matches. A row's size may be missing; if present it is once, few, many or a size class.

>TRBJ2-7|-|TRBV7-8|once
TGTGCCAGCAGCCGAGAGCGAACCTACGAGCAGTACTTC
CASSRERTYEQYF
>TRBJ2-3|-|TRBV5-1|-
TGCGCCAGCAGCTTGGTTAGCGGCACAGATACGCAGTATTTT
CASSLVSGTDTQYF
>TRBJ2-3|TRBD2|TRBV11-3|-
TGTGCCAGCAGCCATAGGACTAGCGGGATGGTAGATACGCAGTATTTT
CASSHRTSGMVDTQYF
>TRBJ2-7|-|TRBV5-6|-
TGTGCCAGCAGCTTGGCCGCAGGGGGCGGGGGCGAGCAGTACTTC
CASSLAAGGGGEQYF
>TRBJ2-6|-|TRBV27|-
TGTGCCAGCAGTTTTGGGGTGACTGGGGCCAACGTCCTGACTTTC
CASSFGVTGANVLTF
>TRBJ2-3|TRBD2|TRBV5-4|-
TGTGCCAGCAGTTCCGGCGGGGGGGTAAATACGCAGTATTTT
CASSSGGGVNTQYF
>TRBJ2-3|-|TRBV5-1|-
TGCGCCAGCAGCCTGGACCGGGACGCGAGGTCAGATACGCAGTATTTT
CASSLDRDARSDTQYF
>TRBJ2-1|-|TRBV10-3|-
TGTGCCATCAGTGAGTCGGGGGACAATGAGCAGTTCTTC
CAISESGDNEQFF
>TRBJ2-5|TRBD2|TRBV5-1|-
TGCGCCAGCAGCTTGGCCGGTAGCGGGGGCGTAGAGACCCAGTACTTC
CASSLAGSGGVETQYF
>TRBJ2-7|TRBD1|TRBV30|-
TGTGCCTGTATATTAAGACAGGGGGTTTACGAGCAGTACTTC
CACILRQGVYEQYF
>TRBJ1-2|-|TRBV15|-
TGTGCCACCAGCAATGGACAGTTTCGGGGCTACACCTTC
CATSNGQFRGYTF
>TRBJ1-3|-|TRBV18|-
TGTGCCAGCTCACCGGTGGCCGGGAGAAACACCATATATTTT
CASSPVAGRNTIYF
>TRBJ2-7|-|TRBV7-2|-
TGTGCCAGCAGCTCTCTACCTAAAGAGTACGAGCAGTACTTC
CASSSLPKEYEQYF
>TRBJ2-7|TRBD2|TRBV10-2|-
TGCGCCAGCCGGCGGGGTAGCGGGAGTTCCGAGCAGTACTTC
CASRRGSGSSEQYF
>TRBJ1-2|-|TRBV27|-
TGTGCCAGCAGTTTTTTACCGGCCTATGGCTACACCTTC
CASSFLPAYGYTF
>TRBJ1-1|TRBD1|TRBV6-6|-
TGTGCCAGCAGGGTCCCGGGACAGGGGAAGGGGACTGAAGCTTTCTTT
CASRVPGQGKGTEAFF
>TRBJ2-6|-|TRBV7-3|-
TGTGCCAGCAGCCCCCCACTGAACTCTGGGGCCAACGTCCTGACTTTC
CASSPPLNSGANVLTF
>TRBJ1-5|-|TRBV6-5|-
TGTGCCAGCAGTGTTGACAGAGGACGAAGTCAGCCCCAGCATTTT
CASSVDRGRSQPQHF
>TRBJ2-3|-|TRBV11-3|-
TGTGCCAGCACAGAACCTCGAGCAGATACGCAGTATTTT
CASTEPRADTQYF
>TRBJ1-4|TRBD1|TRBV29-1|-
TGCAGCGTGACAGGGGCGACTAATGAAAAACTGTTTTTT
CSVTGATNEKLFF
>TRBJ2-2|-|TRBV27|-
TGTGCCAGCAGTCTCTTGGCGGGGCTGAACACCGGGGAGCTGTTTTTT
CASSLLAGLNTGELFF
>TRBJ2-1|TRBD2|TRBV11-3|-
TGTGCCAGCGGTGGGGGGGAAGACTACAATGAGCAGTTCTTC
CASGGGEDYNEQFF
>TRBJ2-7|-|TRBV7-2|-
TGTGCCAGCAGCGCCCCCGGCAGTTCCTCCTACGAGCAGTACTTC
CASSAPGSSSYEQYF